Listed below are T cell receptor beta chains from one sample, sequenced in a study of Ad26.COV2.S vaccination and SARS-CoV-2 variants. Here immunoSEQ multiplex PCR was the method, and the copy in TCRdb shows in-frame clones only, minus some. The sample lists roughly 250,000 clones, around 88% occurring once. The specimen was peripheral blood, collected in a trial of Ad26.COV2.S vaccine versus placebo. The receptors were gathered from a person aged 18-60 years who received the Ad26.COV2.S COVID-19 vaccine or a placebo. Both conserved end residues are part of each CDR3. D genes are given only for firm matches. Size is stated for part of the rows, as once, few or many counts, or as a class when the clone is expanded.

j_gene: TRBJ1-2
abundance: .
d_gene: TRBD1
v_gene: TRBV7-2
CDR3nt: TGTGCCAGCAGCGCCCAACCCGGGACAGGGCTCGGCTACACCTTC
CDR3aa: CASSAQPGTGLGYTF

j_gene: TRBJ1-1
abundance: once
d_gene: TRBD1
v_gene: TRBV14
CDR3nt: TGTGCCAGCAGCCAATACGGAGGGGGCGCGTCCGAAGCTTTCTTT
CDR3aa: CASSQYGGGASEAFF

j_gene: TRBJ2-2
abundance: .
d_gene: TRBD2
v_gene: TRBV19
CDR3nt: TGTGCCAGTAGTACTGGGACTAGAGGGAACACCGGGGAGCTGTTTTTT
CDR3aa: CASSTGTRGNTGELFF

j_gene: TRBJ2-1
abundance: few
d_gene: .
v_gene: TRBV6-2/TRBV6-3
CDR3nt: TGTGCCAGCAGCCCGGGGGCGGGTAGCGGCCGACCCTACAATGAGCAGTTCTTC
CDR3aa: CASSPGAGSGRPYNEQFF

j_gene: TRBJ1-5
abundance: .
d_gene: TRBD1
v_gene: TRBV19
CDR3nt: TGTGCCAGTAGTAATCCCGGGACAGGGCGAAGCAATCAGCCCCAGCATTTT
CDR3aa: CASSNPGTGRSNQPQHF

j_gene: TRBJ1-4
abundance: few
d_gene: .
v_gene: TRBV6-1
CDR3nt: TGTGCCAGCAGTGATACCGGCCCCCTGTCACTGTTTTTT
CDR3aa: CASSDTGPLSLFF

j_gene: TRBJ2-4
abundance: once
d_gene: TRBD1
v_gene: TRBV7-2
CDR3nt: TGTGCCAGCAGCTTAGTAGGGGGCCATGCCGCTCTAGCCAAAAACATTCAGTACTTC
CDR3aa: CASSLVGGHAALAKNIQYF

j_gene: TRBJ2-3
abundance: .
d_gene: TRBD2
v_gene: TRBV19
CDR3nt: TGTGCCAGTAGCCGCTTGGGCGGGAGCGGGTGGGATACGCAGTATTTT
CDR3aa: CASSRLGGSGWDTQYF

j_gene: TRBJ1-6
abundance: .
d_gene: .
v_gene: TRBV6-5
CDR3nt: TGTGCCAGCAGTTACTCCGGGACCCCCAGCTCACCCCTCCACTTT
CDR3aa: CASSYSGTPSSPLHF

j_gene: TRBJ2-7
abundance: once
d_gene: .
v_gene: TRBV27
CDR3nt: TGTGCCAGCAGTTATGCCTCAACCTACGAGCAGTACTTC
CDR3aa: CASSYASTYEQYF

j_gene: TRBJ2-7
abundance: .
d_gene: TRBD1
v_gene: TRBV6-1
CDR3nt: TGTGCCAGCAGTGATAAGGGGGCTTGGTCCTACGAGCAGTACTTC
CDR3aa: CASSDKGAWSYEQYF

j_gene: TRBJ1-6
abundance: .
d_gene: .
v_gene: TRBV2
CDR3nt: TGTGCCAGCAAGGGGGGCGCGAGCTCCTATAATTCACCCCTCCACTTT
CDR3aa: CASKGGASSYNSPLHF

j_gene: TRBJ2-3
abundance: .
d_gene: .
v_gene: TRBV27
CDR3nt: TGTGCCACCAGTCCCACCCCAGATACGCAGTATTTT
CDR3aa: CATSPTPDTQYF

j_gene: TRBJ2-5
abundance: .
d_gene: .
v_gene: TRBV12-3/TRBV12-4
CDR3nt: TGTGCCAGCAGTTCCCATGTGGGGGAGACCCAGTACTTC
CDR3aa: CASSSHVGETQYF

j_gene: TRBJ1-4
abundance: .
d_gene: .
v_gene: TRBV9
CDR3nt: TGTGCCAGCAGCGGGGGGGCTAATGAAAAACTGTTTTTT
CDR3aa: CASSGGANEKLFF

j_gene: TRBJ1-1
abundance: once
d_gene: .
v_gene: TRBV19
CDR3nt: TGTGCCAGTAGTATTCAGGGCGGACGGGGTGAAGCTTTCTTT
CDR3aa: CASSIQGGRGEAFF

j_gene: TRBJ2-2
abundance: .
d_gene: .
v_gene: TRBV7-9
CDR3nt: TGTGCCAGCACCCCTAGCCAGAACACCGGGGAGCTGTTTTTT
CDR3aa: CASTPSQNTGELFF

j_gene: TRBJ2-3
abundance: .
d_gene: TRBD2
v_gene: TRBV5-1
CDR3nt: TGCGCCAGCAGCTTAGTACCGGGACTAGCGGACACAGATACGCAGTATTTT
CDR3aa: CASSLVPGLADTDTQYF

j_gene: TRBJ1-1
abundance: .
d_gene: TRBD1
v_gene: TRBV5-1
CDR3nt: TGCGCCAGCAGCTTGGGGACAGGGGTGAGCACTGAAGCTTTCTTT
CDR3aa: CASSLGTGVSTEAFF

j_gene: TRBJ1-2
abundance: .
d_gene: .
v_gene: TRBV20-1
CDR3nt: TGCAGTGCTAGCGACGGCTATGGCTACACCTTC
CDR3aa: CSASDGYGYTF

j_gene: TRBJ2-2
abundance: .
d_gene: TRBD2
v_gene: TRBV12-5
CDR3nt: TGTGCTAGTGGCACTAGCGCGAGGGGCGGGGAGCTGTTTTTT
CDR3aa: CASGTSARGGELFF

j_gene: TRBJ1-5
abundance: once
d_gene: .
v_gene: TRBV12-5
CDR3nt: TGTGCTAGTGGTAATCTACAGGGTTTGGGCAATCAGCCCCAGCATTTT
CDR3aa: CASGNLQGLGNQPQHF

j_gene: TRBJ1-3
abundance: .
d_gene: .
v_gene: TRBV15
CDR3nt: TGTGCCACCAGCAGAGGGGACCTCTCTGGAAACACCATATATTTT
CDR3aa: CATSRGDLSGNTIYF

j_gene: TRBJ2-1
abundance: .
d_gene: TRBD2
v_gene: TRBV11-3
CDR3nt: TGTGCCAGCAGCTTGGCGGGGGGATACAATGAGCAGTTCTTC
CDR3aa: CASSLAGGYNEQFF

j_gene: TRBJ2-1
abundance: .
d_gene: .
v_gene: TRBV7-3
CDR3nt: TGTGCCAGCAGCTCCTATAGGGACCCCAGCTCCTACAATGAGCAGTTCTTC
CDR3aa: CASSSYRDPSSYNEQFF

j_gene: TRBJ1-1
abundance: .
d_gene: .
v_gene: TRBV6-2/TRBV6-3
CDR3nt: TGTGCCAGCAGTTACGTGTCAGGGGCCACGAACACTGAAGCTTTCTTT
CDR3aa: CASSYVSGATNTEAFF

j_gene: TRBJ2-7
abundance: .
d_gene: .
v_gene: TRBV2
CDR3nt: TGTGCCAGCAGGCCCGCCAAGTCAGGGGTCTTAGGGTACGAGCAGTACTTC
CDR3aa: CASRPAKSGVLGYEQYF

j_gene: TRBJ1-6
abundance: .
d_gene: .
v_gene: TRBV7-8
CDR3nt: TGTGCCAGCAGCCCGGGACAAAGGGCTAATTCACCCCTCCACTTT
CDR3aa: CASSPGQRANSPLHF

j_gene: TRBJ2-1
abundance: .
d_gene: TRBD1
v_gene: TRBV5-4
CDR3nt: TGTGCCAGCAGCTACAGGGGCTCCTACAATGAGCAGTTCTTC
CDR3aa: CASSYRGSYNEQFF

j_gene: TRBJ2-3
abundance: once
d_gene: TRBD1
v_gene: TRBV5-1
CDR3nt: TGCGCCAGCAGCTCCCGACAGGGTCGGACGCCAGATACGCAGTATTTT
CDR3aa: CASSSRQGRTPDTQYF

j_gene: TRBJ1-6
abundance: .
d_gene: .
v_gene: TRBV4-1
CDR3nt: TGCGCCAGCAGCCATGAAAGCTGGGGGGGGGACAAACACTCACCCCTCCACTTT
CDR3aa: CASSHESWGGDKHSPLHF

j_gene: TRBJ2-5
abundance: .
d_gene: .
v_gene: TRBV4-1
CDR3nt: TGCGCCAGCAGCCAAGTACTAGGGGTGGAGACCCAGTACTTC
CDR3aa: CASSQVLGVETQYF

j_gene: TRBJ1-3
abundance: .
d_gene: .
v_gene: TRBV27
CDR3nt: TGTGCCAGCAGTCTAGGGGGCTCTGGAAACACCATATATTTT
CDR3aa: CASSLGGSGNTIYF

j_gene: TRBJ2-3
abundance: few
d_gene: .
v_gene: TRBV3-1/TRBV3-2
CDR3nt: TGTGCCAGCAGCCAGGGTCCTAAGGCTTTAGCTACGCAGTATTTT
CDR3aa: CASSQGPKALATQYF

j_gene: TRBJ1-5
abundance: few
d_gene: .
v_gene: TRBV2
CDR3nt: TGTGCCAGCAGTGTCATAGGGGATCAGCCCCAGCATTTT
CDR3aa: CASSVIGDQPQHF

j_gene: TRBJ2-3
abundance: .
d_gene: TRBD2
v_gene: TRBV2
CDR3nt: TGTGCCAGCAATCTAGCGGGGGGGCCAGTAGATACGCAGTATTTT
CDR3aa: CASNLAGGPVDTQYF

j_gene: TRBJ1-1
abundance: .
d_gene: .
v_gene: TRBV7-8
CDR3nt: TGTGCCAGCAGCTTAAAAGGAATGAGCACTGAAGCTTTCTTT
CDR3aa: CASSLKGMSTEAFF

j_gene: TRBJ2-1
abundance: .
d_gene: .
v_gene: TRBV5-5
CDR3nt: TGTGCCAGCATCCCCCCTCGGGTTCGATTTAGCAATGAGCAGTTCTTC
CDR3aa: CASIPPRVRFSNEQFF

j_gene: TRBJ2-1
abundance: .
d_gene: TRBD2
v_gene: TRBV5-1
CDR3nt: TGCGCCAGCAGCTTCTTCCCCGGGACTAGCGGGGGGGCAAGTTCCTACAATGAGCAGTTCTTC
CDR3aa: CASSFFPGTSGGASSYNEQFF

j_gene: TRBJ2-1
abundance: .
d_gene: TRBD2
v_gene: TRBV9
CDR3nt: TGTGCCAGCAGCGTAGTATTAGCGGGGGGACACAATGAGCAGTTCTTC
CDR3aa: CASSVVLAGGHNEQFF

j_gene: TRBJ1-4
abundance: few
d_gene: .
v_gene: TRBV5-8
CDR3nt: TGTGCCAGCAGCTCCTCGGGACCCCTGTTTTTT
CDR3aa: CASSSSGPLFF

j_gene: TRBJ2-7
abundance: .
d_gene: TRBD1
v_gene: TRBV5-1
CDR3nt: TGCGCCAGCAGCCAATCGCGCAAGGACAGGGGGTTAACTACCTCCTACGAGCAGTACTTC
CDR3aa: CASSQSRKDRGLTTSYEQYF

j_gene: TRBJ1-5
abundance: .
d_gene: TRBD1
v_gene: TRBV7-2
CDR3nt: TGTGCCAGCAGCTTACGACCACCCGGGACAGTTAACGAGCCCCAGCATTTT
CDR3aa: CASSLRPPGTVNEPQHF

j_gene: TRBJ2-7
abundance: .
d_gene: TRBD1
v_gene: TRBV6-5
CDR3nt: TGTGCCAGCAGAGACGACAGGGGGCCCTACGAGCAGTACTTC
CDR3aa: CASRDDRGPYEQYF

j_gene: TRBJ2-1
abundance: .
d_gene: .
v_gene: TRBV24-1
CDR3nt: TGTGCCACCAGTGATTTTGGAAAGGGGGTGGGTAATGAGCAGTTCTTC
CDR3aa: CATSDFGKGVGNEQFF

j_gene: TRBJ2-1
abundance: .
d_gene: TRBD1
v_gene: TRBV4-2
CDR3nt: TGTGCCAGCAGCCAAGATGGGACAGGGTTCCACAATGAGCAGTTCTTC
CDR3aa: CASSQDGTGFHNEQFF

j_gene: TRBJ2-4
abundance: .
d_gene: .
v_gene: TRBV6-5
CDR3nt: TGTGCCAGCAGTTCCGTTATTCAGGGGGCCAAAAACATTCAGTACTTC
CDR3aa: CASSSVIQGAKNIQYF

j_gene: TRBJ1-6
abundance: .
d_gene: .
v_gene: TRBV9
CDR3nt: TGTGCCAGCAGCCCTGAGATTAATTCACCCCTCCACTTT
CDR3aa: CASSPEINSPLHF

j_gene: TRBJ1-1
abundance: .
d_gene: .
v_gene: TRBV24-1
CDR3nt: TGTGCCACCAGTGATACCAGTAACACTGAAGCTTTCTTT
CDR3aa: CATSDTSNTEAFF

j_gene: TRBJ2-1
abundance: .
d_gene: .
v_gene: TRBV11-1
CDR3nt: TGTGCCAGCAGCTTAACAGAGAGGGAGCAGTTCTTC
CDR3aa: CASSLTEREQFF

j_gene: TRBJ2-3
abundance: .
d_gene: .
v_gene: TRBV4-1
CDR3nt: TGCGCCAGCAGCCAAGTGAATCTAGTTAGCACAGATACGCAGTATTTT
CDR3aa: CASSQVNLVSTDTQYF